The 23 T cell receptor beta chains reported below all come from one sample, sequenced in a study of cytomegalovirus exposure and HLA in healthy donors. Researchers ran the PCR with 60 Vbeta and 13 Jbeta primers. Here immunoSEQ multiplex PCR was the method, and the copy in TCRdb shows in-frame clones only, minus some. The sample lists 150,000 or so clones; about four fifths were seen once. Sequenced input: PBMCs. The receptors shown here come from a male donor in good health and CMV-seropositive.

The chain combines TRBV6-6 with TRBJ2-2; 7 bases align to TRBD1. Germline CDR1 and CDR2: MNHNY and SVGAGI (reference sequence). The CDR3 has 14 residues. The junction had 2 bases not matched to a gene; V was cut back by 1 base and J by 6 bases. The CDR3 reads CASSYLTGAGELFF. The CDR3 DNA follows: TGTGCCAGCAGTTACTTAACAGGGGCCGGGGAGCTGTTTTTT.

The V gene is TRBV19, the J gene TRBJ2-3, with 7 bases that match TRBD1. The trim removed 7 bases at V and 1 base at J, leaving 5 bases unmatched. This CDR3 comprises 14 residues. Germline V gene lookup returns CDR1 LNHDA and CDR2 SQIVND (reference sequence). This chain's CDR3 is CASKFQGGTDTQYF. The CDR3 nucleotides read TGTGCCAGTAAATTCCAGGGGGGCACAGATACGCAGTATTTT.

This chain's CDR3 is CASSLVVGTHGETQYF. CDR3 nucleotide sequence: TGTGCCAGCAGCTTAGTTGTTGGGACACATGGGGAGACCCAGTACTTC. The chain couples TRBV7-2 to TRBJ2-5, with a possible D match to TRBD1 (6 bases). Germline V gene lookup returns CDR1 SGHTA and CDR2 FQGNSA. V lost 1 base to trimming and J lost 5 bases, with 17 bases between them. This CDR3 is 16 amino acids long.

The rearrangement joins TRBV7-6 to TRBJ2-1, with 7 bases matching TRBD2. Losses at the gene ends were 0 bases for V and 7 bases for J; bases not matched to a gene: 24. Germline loops: CDR1 SGHVS, CDR2 FNYEAQ. The CDR3 covers 21 residues. CDR3 sequence (DNA): TGTGCCAGCAGCTTAGCGGTTAAAAAGCGGGAAAGGGGTGTAGTGGATAATGAGCAGTTCTTC. Translating gives CASSLAVKKRERGVVDNEQFF.

This clone was seen more than once but under ten times. V and J are TRBV30 and TRBJ2-5, with D possibly TRBD2 on 6 matching bases. The V end lost 0 bases, the J end lost 5 bases, and 7 bases lay between the germline ends. From germline, CDR1 is GTSNPN and CDR2 SVGIG (reference sequence). This CDR3 is 12 amino acids long. CDR3: CAWSVRGETQYF. DNA for the CDR3: TGTGCCTGGAGTGTACGGGGGGAGACCCAGTACTTC.

This clone turned up a few times. CDR3 loop: CASGYRNEQFF. Written as DNA, the CDR3 is TGTGCTAGTGGTTATCGCAATGAGCAGTTCTTC. This chain joins TRBV12-5 and TRBJ2-1; D ambiguous. V was shortened by 4 bases and J by 6 bases, with 4 bases between the two germline ends. There are 11 residues in the CDR3. From germline, CDR1 is LGHNT and CDR2 FRNRAP.

The table lists this clone with a few counts. V usage is TRBV21-1 and J usage is TRBJ2-7; TRBD2, as called in the table, went unchecked against the DNA. TRBV21-1 is a known pseudogene. The CDR3 sequence is 18 residues long. This CDR3 reads CASSKAHPTSGEEYEQYF. The CDR3 bases are TGTGCCAGCAGCAAGGCACACCCCACTAGCGGGGAGGAATACGAGCAGTACTTC.

This clone showed up just once. The chain has TRBV7-9 and TRBJ2-1; the match to TRBD2 covers 7 bases. Germline assignment: CDR1 SEHNR and CDR2 FQNEAQ (reference sequence). V gave up 1 base and J gave up 13 bases; unmatched junction bases: 7. The CDR3 is made up of 13 amino acids. The CDR3 DNA is TGTGCCAGCAGCTTAGGCGCGGGAGTGGGACAGTTCTTC. Encoded protein: CASSLGAGVGQFF.

The J gene is TRBJ2-5, the V gene TRBV5-1; 8 bases line up with TRBD1. The J call may be in error: the DNA end matches TRBJ2-7 better. Germline V gene sequence: CDR1 SGHRS, CDR2 YFSETQ. The CDR3 consists of 16 residues. The CDR3 DNA reads TGCGCCAGCAGCCCAGGTTGGGCAGGGGGCTCGTACGAGCAGTACTTC. Its translation: CASSPGWAGGSYEQYF.

Remarks on this clone: Within the sample, other DNA sequences also encode this same CDR3. J is TRBJ2-7 and V is TRBV5-6; D perhaps matches TRBD2 (6 bases). Between the trimmed V and J ends, which lost 2 bases and 4 bases, there was a span of 13 bases. The CDR3 covers 14 residues. Germline V lookup: CDR1 SGHDT, CDR2 YYEEEE. CDR3 nucleotide sequence: TGTGCCAGCAGCTTCGGGGCCGGGGGTTACGAGCAGTACTTC. It yields the protein CASSFGAGGYEQYF.

The V gene is TRBV14, the J gene TRBJ1-1; D unclear. Germline-derived CDR1 and CDR2 are SGHDN and FVKESK. V was trimmed by 3 bases and J by 0 bases, leaving 5 bases between them. The CDR3 consists of 13 residues. The CDR3 DNA reads TGTGCCAGCAGCCATGAGGTGAACACTGAAGCTTTCTTT. This gives the protein CASSHEVNTEAFF.

The chain employs TRBV7-9 and TRBJ2-1; TRBD2 matches 9 bases. Germline V CDR1 and CDR2: SEHNR, FQNEAQ (reference sequence). This CDR3 has 17 residues. J was trimmed by 9 bases and V by 5 bases; bases with no gene match: 17. The CDR3 here is CASSHSMLSGSVSEQFF. In DNA, the CDR3 is TGTGCCAGCAGCCACTCGATGCTTAGCGGGAGTGTTAGTGAGCAGTTCTTC.

This clone was detected only a few times. CDR3 in DNA: TGTGCCAGCAGTTACTCGCAGGTGAACACTGAAGCTTTCTTT. Translating gives CASSYSQVNTEAFF. This chain uses TRBV6-5 with TRBJ1-1; no definite D call. The germline V and J ends were trimmed by 0 bases and 0 bases, with 5 bases remaining between them. Germline CDR1 MNHEY, CDR2 SVGAGI. The CDR3 has 14 amino acids.

V is TRBV11-2 and J is TRBJ2-6; D is uncertain. The CDR3 loop spans 17 amino acids. Germline V gives CDR1 SGHAT, CDR2 FQNNGV. V lost 2 bases and J lost 1, with 12 bases in between. CDR3 sequence: CASSLRYDLSGANVLTF. Written as DNA, the CDR3 is TGTGCCAGCAGCTTAAGGTACGACTTATCTGGGGCCAACGTCCTGACTTTC.

V usage is TRBV19 and J usage is TRBJ2-1, with TRBD1 matching 9 bases. Unmatched junction bases numbered 4, after V lost 3 bases and J lost 10 bases. The CDR3 loop spans 13 amino acids. CDR1 is LNHDA, CDR2 SQIVND, per germline (reference sequence). The CDR3 reads CASSMDRGREQFF. DNA for the CDR3: TGTGCCAGTAGTATGGACAGGGGAAGGGAGCAGTTCTTC.

The table lists this clone with a few counts. The genes are TRBV5-1 and TRBJ1-1; 7 nucleotides agree with TRBD1. The CDR3 covers 14 residues. The ends lost 5 bases at V and 3 bases at J; junction bases unmatched: 7. Germline-derived CDR1 and CDR2 are SGHRS and YFSETQ. DNA of the CDR3: TGCGCCAGCAGTATGGACAGGATGGACACTGAAGCTTTCTTT. It yields the protein CASSMDRMDTEAFF.

The chain has TRBV7-9 and TRBJ1-1; perhaps TRBD1 as D (6 bases). V was clipped by 3 bases and J by 1 base, with 15 bases between them. Germline V gene data show CDR1 as SEHNR and CDR2 as FQNEAQ (reference sequence). The CDR3 totals 16 residues. The CDR3 here is CASSFREGRGNTEAFF. Written as DNA, the CDR3 is TGTGCCAGCAGCTTCCGGGAGGGCAGGGGGAACACTGAAGCTTTCTTT.

The J gene is TRBJ2-7, the V gene TRBV7-2, with D possibly being TRBD1 (5 bases). Trimming stripped 6 bases from V and 2 bases from J, with 14 bases between. This CDR3 has 14 residues. The germline V gene encodes CDR1 SGHTA and CDR2 FQGNSA. CDR3 in DNA: TGTGCCAGCAGGTCAGGGTTGGTTCCCTACGAGCAGTACTTC. Protein product: CASRSGLVPYEQYF.

V gene TRBV30 combines with J gene TRBJ2-1, with TRBD1 matching 8 bases. This CDR3 contains 14 residues. Germline V lookup: CDR1 GTSNPN, CDR2 SVGIG (reference sequence). V shed 4 bases and J 9 bases; nucleotides not matched to a gene: 11. This CDR3 reads CAWMPSAGGFEQFF. The CDR3 coding sequence is TGTGCCTGGATGCCGTCGGCAGGGGGCTTTGAGCAGTTCTTC.

The chain employs TRBV6-5 and TRBJ2-1, with D possibly being TRBD2 (5 bases). The length of the CDR3 is 14 residues. Trimming pared 0 bases from V and 7 bases from J, leaving 10 bases between. Germline V gives CDR1 MNHEY, CDR2 SVGAGI. Here the CDR3 reads CASSYSLGGNEQFF. DNA of the CDR3: TGTGCCAGCAGTTACTCTCTCGGCGGGAATGAGCAGTTCTTC.

Note on this clone: One junction end does not reproduce the germline sequence, and a read error may be involved. J is TRBJ2-4 and V is TRBV5-4; 10 bases line up with TRBD1. This CDR3 spans 17 amino acids. Per germline, CDR1 SGHNT and CDR2 YYREEE (reference sequence). The CDR3 DNA is TGTGCCAGCAGCTTGGGAGGACAGGGGGGTGCCAAAAACAGTCAGTACTTC. The encoded protein is CASSLGGQGGAKNSQYF.

The rearrangement links TRBV2 to TRBJ2-5, with D possibly being TRBD1 (5 bases). CDR1 is SNHLY, CDR2 FYNNEI, per germline. The germline V and J ends were trimmed by 6 bases and 4 bases, with 18 bases remaining between them. This CDR3 is built from 15 residues. The CDR3 DNA reads TGTGCCAGCAGCGAGGACCAGGGTAGGATAGAGACCCAGTACTTC. Encoded protein: CASSEDQGRIETQYF.

The chain recombines TRBV5-1 with TRBJ2-7; unclear D gene. Germline CDR1 and CDR2: SGHRS and YFSETQ. This CDR3 contains 12 residues. Trimming took off 3 bases at V and 2 bases at J, with 6 bases between the two ends. The CDR3 protein is CASSSPAYEQYF. The CDR3 region has the DNA TGCGCCAGCAGCTCCCCTGCCTACGAGCAGTACTTC.